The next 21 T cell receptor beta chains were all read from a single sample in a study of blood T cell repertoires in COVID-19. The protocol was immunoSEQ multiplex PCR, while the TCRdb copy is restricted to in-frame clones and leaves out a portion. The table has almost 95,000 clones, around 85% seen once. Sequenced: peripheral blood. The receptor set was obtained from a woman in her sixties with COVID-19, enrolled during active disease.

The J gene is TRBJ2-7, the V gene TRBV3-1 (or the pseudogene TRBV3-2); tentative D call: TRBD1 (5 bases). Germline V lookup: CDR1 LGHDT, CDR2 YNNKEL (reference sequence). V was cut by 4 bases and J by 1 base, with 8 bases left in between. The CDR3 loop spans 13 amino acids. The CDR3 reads CASSRGHSYEQYF. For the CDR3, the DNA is TGTGCCAGCAGCCGTGGACATTCCTACGAGCAGTACTTC.

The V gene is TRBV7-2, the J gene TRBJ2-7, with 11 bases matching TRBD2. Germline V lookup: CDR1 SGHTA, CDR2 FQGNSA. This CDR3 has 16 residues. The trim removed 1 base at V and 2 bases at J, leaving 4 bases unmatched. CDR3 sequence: CASSLGLAGNTYEQYF. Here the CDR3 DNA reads TGTGCCAGCAGCTTAGGACTAGCGGGAAATACCTACGAGCAGTACTTC. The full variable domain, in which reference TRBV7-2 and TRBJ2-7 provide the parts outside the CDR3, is GAGVSQSPSNKVTEKGKDVELRCDPISGHTALYWYRQSLGQGLEFLIYFQGNSAPDKSGLPSDRFSAERTGGSVSTLTIQRTQQEDSAVYLCASSLGLAGNTYEQYFGPGTRLTVT.

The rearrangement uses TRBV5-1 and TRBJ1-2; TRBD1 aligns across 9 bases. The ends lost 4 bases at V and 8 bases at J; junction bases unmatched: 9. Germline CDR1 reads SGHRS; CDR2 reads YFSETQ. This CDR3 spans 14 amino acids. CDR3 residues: CASSTGQGPYGYTF. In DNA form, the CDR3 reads TGCGCCAGCAGCACGGGACAGGGACCCTACGGCTACACCTTC.

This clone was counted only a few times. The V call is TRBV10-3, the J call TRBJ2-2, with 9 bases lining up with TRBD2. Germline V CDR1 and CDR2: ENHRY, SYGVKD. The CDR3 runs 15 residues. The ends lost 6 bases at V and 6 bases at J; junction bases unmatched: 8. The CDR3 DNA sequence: TGTGCCATCAGCGGAGCGGGGGGCTCCCCCGGGGAGCTGTTTTTT. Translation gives CAISGAGGSPGELFF.

The CDR3 is CASSLVSVRAGYTF. As DNA, the CDR3 is TGTGCCAGCAGCTTAGTCTCGGTCAGGGCGGGCTACACCTTC. The J gene is TRBJ1-2, the V gene TRBV7-9, with D possibly being TRBD1 (5 bases). The CDR3 contains 14 residues. The germline V gene encodes CDR1 SEHNR and CDR2 FQNEAQ (reference sequence). V was pared by 1 base and J by 8 bases, with 14 bases between.

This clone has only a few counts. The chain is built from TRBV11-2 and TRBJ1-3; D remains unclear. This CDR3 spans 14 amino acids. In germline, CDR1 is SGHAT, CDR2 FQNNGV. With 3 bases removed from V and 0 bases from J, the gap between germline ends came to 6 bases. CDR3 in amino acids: CASSLLSSGNTIYF. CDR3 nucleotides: TGTGCCAGCAGCTTGCTGAGCTCTGGAAACACCATATATTTT.

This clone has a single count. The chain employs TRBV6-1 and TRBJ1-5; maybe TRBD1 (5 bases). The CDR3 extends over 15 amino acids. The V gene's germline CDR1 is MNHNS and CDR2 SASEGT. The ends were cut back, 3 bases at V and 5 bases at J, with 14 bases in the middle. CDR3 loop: CASSESGGVHQPQHF. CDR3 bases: TGTGCCAGCAGTGAGAGTGGAGGGGTCCATCAGCCCCAGCATTTT.

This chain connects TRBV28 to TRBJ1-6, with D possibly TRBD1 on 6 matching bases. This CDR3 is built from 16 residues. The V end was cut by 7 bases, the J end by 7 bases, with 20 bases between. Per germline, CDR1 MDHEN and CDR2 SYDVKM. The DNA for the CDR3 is TGTGCCAGCACCATTGGGGGGGGCGCTGGGAATTCACCCCTCCACTTT. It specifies CASTIGGGAGNSPLHF.

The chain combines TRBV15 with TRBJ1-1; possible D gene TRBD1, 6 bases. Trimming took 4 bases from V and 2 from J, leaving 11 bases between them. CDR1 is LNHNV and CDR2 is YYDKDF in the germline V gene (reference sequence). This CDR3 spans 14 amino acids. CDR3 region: CATSTRQVNTEAFF. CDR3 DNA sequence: TGTGCCACCAGCACCAGACAGGTAAACACTGAAGCTTTCTTT.

The CDR3 is CASSPYRSHEQYF. The CDR3 DNA reads TGTGCCAGCAGCCCCTACAGGAGCCACGAGCAGTACTTC. The V gene is TRBV12-3 or TRBV12-4, the J gene TRBJ2-7; TRBD1 might be the D (5 bases). The CDR3 is 13 amino acids. Trimming removed 6 bases at V and 5 bases at J, with 14 bases between.

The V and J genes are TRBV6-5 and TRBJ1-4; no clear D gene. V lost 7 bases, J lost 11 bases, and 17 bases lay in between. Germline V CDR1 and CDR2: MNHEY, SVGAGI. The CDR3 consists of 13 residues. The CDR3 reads CASISTGGGKLFF. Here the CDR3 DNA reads TGTGCCAGCATAAGCACGGGCGGAGGGAAACTGTTTTTT.

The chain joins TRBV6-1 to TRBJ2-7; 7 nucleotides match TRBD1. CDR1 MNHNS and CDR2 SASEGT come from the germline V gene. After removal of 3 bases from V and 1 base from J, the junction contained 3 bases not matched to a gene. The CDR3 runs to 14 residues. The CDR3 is CASSDGTVSYEQYF. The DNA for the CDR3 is TGTGCCAGCAGTGACGGGACAGTGTCCTACGAGCAGTACTTC.

DNA for the CDR3: TGTGCCAGCAGGGGGGACAGGGGGCATCAAGAGACCCAGTACTTC. Residues: CASRGDRGHQETQYF. The chain is built from TRBV6-5 and TRBJ2-5, with TRBD1 identical over 12 bases. Germline assignment: CDR1 MNHEY and CDR2 SVGAGI. The junction had 4 bases not matched to a gene; V was cut back by 6 bases and J by 2 bases. CDR3 length: 15 amino acids.

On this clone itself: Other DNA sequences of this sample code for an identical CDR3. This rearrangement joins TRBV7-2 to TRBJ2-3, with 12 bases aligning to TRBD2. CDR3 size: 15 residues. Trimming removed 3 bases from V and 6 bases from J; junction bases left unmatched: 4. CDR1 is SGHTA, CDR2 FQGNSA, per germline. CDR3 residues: CASSFLAGGPDTQYF. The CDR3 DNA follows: TGTGCCAGCAGCTTTCTAGCGGGGGGGCCCGATACGCAGTATTTT.

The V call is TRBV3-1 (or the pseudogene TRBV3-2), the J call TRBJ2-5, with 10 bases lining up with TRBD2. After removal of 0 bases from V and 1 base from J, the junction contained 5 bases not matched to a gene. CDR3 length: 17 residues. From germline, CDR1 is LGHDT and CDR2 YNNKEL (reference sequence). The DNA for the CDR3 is TGTGCCAGCAGCCAAGATTGGGTAGCGGGGGGCCAAGAGACCCAGTACTTC. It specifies CASSQDWVAGGQETQYF.

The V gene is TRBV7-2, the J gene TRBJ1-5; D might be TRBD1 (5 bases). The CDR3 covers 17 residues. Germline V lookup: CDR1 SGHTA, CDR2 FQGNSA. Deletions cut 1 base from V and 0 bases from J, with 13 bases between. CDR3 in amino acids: CASSLVGTGDSNQPQHF. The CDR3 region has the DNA TGTGCCAGCAGCTTAGTGGGAACGGGGGATAGCAATCAGCCCCAGCATTTT.

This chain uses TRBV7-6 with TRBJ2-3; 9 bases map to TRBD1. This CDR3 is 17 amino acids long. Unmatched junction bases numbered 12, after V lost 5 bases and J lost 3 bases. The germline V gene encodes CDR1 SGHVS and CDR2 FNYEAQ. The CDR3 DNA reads TGTGCCAGCAGCACCATATCCGGGACAGGGATAACAGATACGCAGTATTTT. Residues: CASSTISGTGITDTQYF.

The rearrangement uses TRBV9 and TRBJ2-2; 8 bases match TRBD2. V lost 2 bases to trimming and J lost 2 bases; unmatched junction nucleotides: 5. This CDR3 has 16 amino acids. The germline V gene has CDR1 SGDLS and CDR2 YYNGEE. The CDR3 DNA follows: TGTGCCAGCAGCGTCCGGAGCGGGGGAAACACCGGGGAGCTGTTTTTT. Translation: CASSVRSGGNTGELFF.

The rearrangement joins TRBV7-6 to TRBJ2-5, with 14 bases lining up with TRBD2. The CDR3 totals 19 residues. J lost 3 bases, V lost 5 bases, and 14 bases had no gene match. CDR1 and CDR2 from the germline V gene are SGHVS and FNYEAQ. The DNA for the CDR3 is TGTGCCAGCAGCCCCTACCCTGTGACTAGCGGGGGGGCCGAAGAGACCCAGTACTTC. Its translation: CASSPYPVTSGGAEETQYF.

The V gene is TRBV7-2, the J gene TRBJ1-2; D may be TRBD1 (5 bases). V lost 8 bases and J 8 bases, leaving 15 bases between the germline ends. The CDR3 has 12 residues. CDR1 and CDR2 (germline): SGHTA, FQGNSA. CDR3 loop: CASGTGLGGYTF. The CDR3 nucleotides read TGTGCCAGCGGGACTGGCCTGGGGGGCTACACCTTC.

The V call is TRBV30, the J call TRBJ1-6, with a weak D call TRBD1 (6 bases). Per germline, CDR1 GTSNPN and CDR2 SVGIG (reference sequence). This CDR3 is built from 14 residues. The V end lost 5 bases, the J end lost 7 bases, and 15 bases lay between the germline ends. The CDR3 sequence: CAWFGGRWNSPLHF. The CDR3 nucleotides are TGTGCCTGGTTCGGGGGGCGTTGGAATTCACCCCTCCACTTT.